The clone carrying this T cell receptor (beta chain) appeared a few times. Its matching antigen is unknown. This sample stems from a study of beta chain features in type 1 diabetes. CDR1 MNHNY and CDR2 SVGAGI come from the germline V gene (reference sequence). V gave up 6 bases and J gave up 7 bases, with 22 bases separating them. This CDR3 contains 16 residues. Study outcomes and limitations: Patients and controls would be equally affected if PCR favored shorter templates. Among all four CD4+ subsets, Type 1 diabetes patients had TCRB CDR3s that were moderately but significantly shorter. Naive, central memory and Treg TCRB repertoires seemed to resemble each other more closely in patients than they did in healthy donors. Overrepresentation of cells with high TCR expression could result from cDNA sequencing.

All of the isolated RNA was reverse transcribed, so expressed TCRB transcripts were sequenced. Produced via immunoSEQ multiplex PCR; TCRdb's table is partial and in-frame only. The repertoire consists of roughly 240,000 clones, with less than 15% occurring once and the leading ten covering about 0.024%. The source of this sequence is a woman in her forties in good health. The V call is TRBV6-6, the J call TRBJ1-5, with D perhaps TRBD1 (6 bases). Material: naive CD4+ T cells from blood. The CDR3 coding sequence is TGTGCCAGCAGCCGAAGTAGCAGGGGCTCCCGGCAGCCCCAGCATTTT. Translated: CASSRSSRGSRQPQHF.